A single sample is the source of the 25 T cell receptor beta chains below, sequenced in a study of blood T cell repertoires in COVID-19. Assay: immunoSEQ multiplex PCR; the TCRdb copy retains only in-frame clones and omits some. The sample comprises 95,000 to 120,000 clones, more than 80% of which are singletons, and approximately 4.5% rests with the top ten. The specimen was peripheral blood. The receptors shown here come from a woman aged 45-59 years with acute or convalescent COVID-19.

The gene calls are TRBV5-1 and TRBJ1-1; no clear D. The length of the CDR3 is 16 residues. Germline V gives CDR1 SGHRS, CDR2 YFSETQ. V gave up 0 bases and J gave up 1 base, with 13 bases separating them. The CDR3 DNA is TGCGCCAGCAGCTTGGCCTCGGAGGTATCGAACACTGAAGCTTTCTTT. Residues: CASSLASEVSNTEAFF.

The genes are TRBV6-2 or TRBV6-3 and TRBJ1-2, with D perhaps TRBD1 (5 bases). The CDR3 contains 12 residues. CDR1 MNHEY and CDR2 SVGEGT come from the germline V gene. V lost 1 base, J lost 7 bases, and 7 bases lay in between. The CDR3 DNA reads as TGTGCCAGCAGTTACTGGGGCTCTGGCTACACCTTC. Translated: CASSYWGSGYTF.

The chain couples TRBV11-1 to TRBJ2-1; D gene unclear. The CDR3 runs to 15 residues. The V end was cut by 0 bases, the J end by 10 bases, with 16 bases between. Germline values: CDR1 SGHAT, CDR2 FQDESV (reference sequence). The CDR3 loop reads CASSLANRFSIEQFF. The DNA of the CDR3 is TGTGCCAGCAGCTTAGCGAACAGATTTTCAATCGAGCAGTTCTTC.

This chain links TRBV6-4 with TRBJ1-6; D is uncertain. Germline V gene data show CDR1 as MRHNA and CDR2 as SNTAGT. The CDR3 is 16 residues long. V was trimmed by 3 bases and J by 8 bases, leaving 17 bases between them. CDR3 protein: CASSEKPGTSYSPLHF. For the CDR3, the DNA is TGTGCCAGCAGTGAAAAACCAGGTACGTCTTATTCACCCCTCCACTTT.

The J gene is TRBJ1-2, the V gene TRBV10-3, with D unclear. The germline gives CDR1 ENHRY, CDR2 SYGVKD. V was clipped by 7 bases and J by 8 bases, with 17 bases between them. The CDR3 is made up of 13 amino acids. The CDR3 sequence: CAITGVLGGGYTF. The CDR3 nucleotides are TGTGCCATCACCGGGGTCCTTGGTGGGGGCTACACCTTC.

This rearrangement joins TRBV7-8 to TRBJ2-3, with TRBD2 matching over 13 bases. Germline V gene sequence: CDR1 SGHVS, CDR2 FQNEAQ. This CDR3 has 17 amino acids. V was pared by 3 bases and J by 7 bases, with 10 bases of the junction left unmatched. Here the CDR3 reads CASSFPGLAGDPYTQYF. CDR3 sequence (DNA): TGTGCCAGCAGCTTTCCCGGACTAGCGGGGGACCCTTATACGCAGTATTTT.

Here the CDR3 reads CASSSPVSGNTIYF. The CDR3 DNA is TGTGCCAGCAGCTCCCCCGTCTCTGGAAACACCATATATTTT. The chain carries TRBV3-1 (or the pseudogene TRBV3-2) and TRBJ1-3, with unresolved D. Germline V gene lookup returns CDR1 LGHDT and CDR2 YNNKEL (reference sequence). V was cut by 5 bases and J by 0 bases, with 8 bases left in between. The CDR3 length is 14 residues.

This chain links TRBV18 with TRBJ1-6; the D gene is possibly TRBD1 (5 bases). The ends were cut back, 3 bases at V and 9 bases at J, with 18 bases in the middle. Germline lookup yields CDR1 KGHSH and CDR2 LQKENI. This CDR3 is built from 16 residues. The CDR3, as DNA: TGTGCCAGCTCACCCCAAAAACCGACAGTGGGTTCACCCCTCCACTTT. Translation: CASSPQKPTVGSPLHF.

V is TRBV5-3 and J is TRBJ1-4; D gene ambiguous. TRBV5-3 carries the ORF label, with uncertain function. The CDR3 loop spans 13 amino acids. V was cut by 0 bases and J by 5 bases, with 5 bases left in between. In DNA form, the CDR3 reads TGTGCCAGAAGCTTGGGAGAGAATGAAAAACTGTTTTTT. This encodes CARSLGENEKLFF.

This chain joins TRBV30 and TRBJ2-2; TRBD1 aligns across 8 bases. Trimming took 2 bases from V and 1 from J; bases not matched to a gene: 9. CDR3 size: 17 residues. Looked up from germline, CDR1 is GTSNPN and CDR2 is SVGIG (reference sequence). As DNA, the CDR3 is TGTGCCTGGAGTTCCTTACCAGGGACAGGGAACACCGGGGAGCTGTTTTTT. Its protein product is CAWSSLPGTGNTGELFF.

The V gene is TRBV28, the J gene TRBJ1-5, with 11 bases that match TRBD1. J lost 1 base, V lost 3 bases, and 2 bases had no gene match. The germline CDR1 and CDR2 sequences are MDHEN and SYDVKM. This CDR3 region has 16 residues. The CDR3 bases are TGTGCCAGCAGTTTGGGACAGGGGGTAAGCAATCAGCCCCAGCATTTT. Protein sequence: CASSLGQGVSNQPQHF. Full variable domain (missing parts from reference TRBV28 and TRBJ1-5): DVKVTQSSRYLVKRTGEKVFLECVQDMDHENMFWYRQDPGLGLRLIYFSYDVKMKEKGDIPEGYSVSREKKERFSLILESASTNQTSMYLCASSLGQGVSNQPQHFGDGTRLSIL.

V gene TRBV30 combines with J gene TRBJ1-1; D not resolved. Germline V CDR1 and CDR2: GTSNPN, SVGIG (reference sequence). The CDR3 is 13 residues long. The V and J ends lost 7 bases and 1 base respectively, with 13 bases between them. CDR3 nucleotides: TGTGCCTATCTCCCAACAAGGAACACTGAAGCTTTCTTT. It codes for CAYLPTRNTEAFF.

V usage is TRBV5-4 and J usage is TRBJ2-5, with D tentatively TRBD2 (6 bases). Trimming removed 2 bases at V and 3 bases at J, with 14 bases between. This CDR3 is 15 amino acids long. CDR1 and CDR2 (germline): SGHNT, YYREEE (reference sequence). CDR3 nucleotide sequence: TGTGCCAGCAGCTTCACCTCAGGGACTGAAGAGACCCAGTACTTC. It is translated as CASSFTSGTEETQYF. The entire variable domain, with the rest obtained from reference TRBV5-4 and TRBJ2-5, is as follows: ETGVTQSPTHLIKTRGQQVTLRCSSQSGHNTVSWYQQALGQGPQFIFQYYREEENGRGNFPPRFSGLQFPNYSSELNVNALELDDSALYLCASSFTSGTEETQYFGPGTRLLVL.

The genes are TRBV30 and TRBJ1-1; TRBD1 aligns across 8 bases. CDR3 length: 12 residues. Germline V gives CDR1 GTSNPN, CDR2 SVGIG (reference sequence). V lost 5 bases to trimming and J lost 6 bases; unmatched junction nucleotides: 5. CDR3 loop: CAWGYRGAEAFF. As DNA, the CDR3 is TGTGCCTGGGGCTACAGGGGGGCTGAAGCTTTCTTT. Full variable domain (missing parts from reference TRBV30 and TRBJ1-1): SQTIHQWPATLVQPVGSPLSLECTVEGTSNPNLYWYRQAAGRGLQLLFYSVGIGQISSEVPQNLSASRPQDRQFILSSKKLLLSDSGFYLCAWGYRGAEAFFGQGTRLTVV.

This clone appeared a single time. The chain joins TRBV4-1 to TRBJ1-2, with TRBD1 matching 7 bases. This CDR3 comprises 16 residues. V trimming: 0 bases; J trimming: 7 bases; junction bases outside the gene matches: 11. Germline CDR1 is MGHRA and CDR2 is YSYEKL. CDR3 nucleotides: TGCGCCAGCAGCCAAGACTGGAGACAGGGAAGGGTTGGCTACACCTTC. Translating gives CASSQDWRQGRVGYTF.

The chain uses TRBV2 and TRBJ2-4, with 8 bases identical to TRBD2. J was trimmed by 3 bases and V by 7 bases; bases with no gene match: 8. The CDR3 loop spans 15 amino acids. Germline V gene lookup returns CDR1 SNHLY and CDR2 FYNNEI. The CDR3 spells CASTGPREGKNIQYF. The CDR3 DNA reads TGTGCCAGCACGGGTCCCCGGGAGGGCAAAAACATTCAGTACTTC.

Only one count was recorded for this clone. The chain employs TRBV6-5 and TRBJ2-5, with 7 positions matching TRBD1. Germline V gene lookup returns CDR1 MNHEY and CDR2 SVGAGI. CDR3 size: 14 residues. With 5 bases clipped from V and 7 bases from J, the junction kept 10 bases outside the gene matches. The CDR3 DNA sequence: TGTGCCAGCAGTACCCGGGACAGTACAGGGACCCAGTACTTC. Its protein product is CASSTRDSTGTQYF.

This rearrangement joins TRBV4-3 to TRBJ2-2, with unresolved D. Germline V CDR1 and CDR2: LGHNA, YSLEER. V gave up 1 base and J gave up 6 bases, with 6 bases separating them. This CDR3 has 13 residues. This CDR3 reads CASSQAGAGELFF. The DNA for the CDR3 is TGCGCCAGCAGCCAAGCGGGTGCCGGGGAGCTGTTTTTT.

The chain is built from TRBV27 and TRBJ2-7; D is perhaps TRBD2 (6 bases). CDR1 is MNHEY, CDR2 SMNVEV, per germline (reference sequence). CDR3 length: 13 amino acids. The V end was cut by 8 bases, the J end by 3 bases, with 14 bases between. The CDR3 DNA reads as TGTGCCAGCGGGGTGGGTAGCGGCTACGAGCAGTACTTC. Amino acid sequence: CASGVGSGYEQYF.

The V gene is TRBV12-5, the J gene TRBJ1-1; TRBD1 is a possible D gene (5 bases). This CDR3 is built from 15 residues. Germline loops: CDR1 LGHNT, CDR2 FRNRAP. Trimming left V 2 bases short and J 4 bases short, with 14 bases between. DNA of the CDR3: TGTGCTAGTGGTTTGTCCTTGCAGGGTTCCACTGAAGCTTTCTTT. Its translation is CASGLSLQGSTEAFF.

The table lists this clone with a few counts. V usage is TRBV28 and J usage is TRBJ2-7, with 8 bases that match TRBD1. The germline V gene encodes CDR1 MDHEN and CDR2 SYDVKM. Germline trimming cut 7 bases from V and 3 bases from J; bases unmatched to any gene: 11. There are 15 residues in the CDR3. The CDR3 nucleotides are TGTGCCAGCACCGTTAAGACCAGGGGGCACTACGAGCAGTACTTC. Translated: CASTVKTRGHYEQYF.

This clone was seen a few times. V usage is TRBV10-3 and J usage is TRBJ2-1; TRBD2 is a possible D gene (6 bases). CDR3 length: 17 residues. Trimming took 7 bases from V and 4 from J, leaving 23 bases between them. The germline V gene encodes CDR1 ENHRY and CDR2 SYGVKD. CDR3 nucleotide sequence: TGTGCCATCATAAGGTGGGTTATCGGGGGTCCTTACAATGAGCAGTTCTTC. The encoded protein is CAIIRWVIGGPYNEQFF.

The chain links TRBV5-1 to TRBJ2-6, with 8 positions matching TRBD1. The CDR3 is made up of 18 amino acids. Per germline, CDR1 SGHRS and CDR2 YFSETQ. V was pared by 2 bases and J by 4 bases, with 11 bases of the junction left unmatched. The CDR3 region is CASSFQGAEITGANVLTF. The CDR3 DNA reads TGCGCCAGCAGCTTCCAGGGGGCGGAAATTACCGGGGCCAACGTCCTGACTTTC. Filled out from reference TRBV5-1 and TRBJ2-6, the complete variable domain reads KAGVTQTPRYLIKTRGQQVTLSCSPISGHRSVSWYQQTPGQGLQFLFEYFSETQRNKGNFPGRFSGRQFSNSRSEMNVSTLELGDSALYLCASSFQGAEITGANVLTFGAGSRLTVL.

The CDR3 sequence is CASSLFEVTGNQVEQFF. The CDR3, as DNA: TGTGCCAGCAGTTTATTTGAAGTAACAGGGAATCAGGTTGAGCAGTTCTTC. The gene calls are TRBV28 and TRBJ2-1; D may be TRBD1 (6 bases). The CDR3 runs to 17 residues. CDR1 is MDHEN and CDR2 is SYDVKM in the germline V gene. V gave up 1 base and J gave up 9 bases, with 22 bases separating them.

The rearrangement uses TRBV2 and TRBJ2-5, with D unresolved. Germline V gives CDR1 SNHLY, CDR2 FYNNEI. The V end was cut by 6 bases, the J end by 2 bases, with 10 bases between. The CDR3 is 13 amino acids. The chain's CDR3 is CASSEVSQETQYF. The CDR3 bases are TGTGCCAGCAGCGAGGTCAGTCAAGAGACCCAGTACTTC. The entire variable domain, with the rest obtained from reference TRBV2 and TRBJ2-5, is as follows: EPEVTQTPSHQVTQMGQEVILRCVPISNHLYFYWYRQILGQKVEFLVSFYNNEISEKSEIFDDQFSVERPDGSNFTLKIRSTKLEDSAMYFCASSEVSQETQYFGPGTRLLVL.